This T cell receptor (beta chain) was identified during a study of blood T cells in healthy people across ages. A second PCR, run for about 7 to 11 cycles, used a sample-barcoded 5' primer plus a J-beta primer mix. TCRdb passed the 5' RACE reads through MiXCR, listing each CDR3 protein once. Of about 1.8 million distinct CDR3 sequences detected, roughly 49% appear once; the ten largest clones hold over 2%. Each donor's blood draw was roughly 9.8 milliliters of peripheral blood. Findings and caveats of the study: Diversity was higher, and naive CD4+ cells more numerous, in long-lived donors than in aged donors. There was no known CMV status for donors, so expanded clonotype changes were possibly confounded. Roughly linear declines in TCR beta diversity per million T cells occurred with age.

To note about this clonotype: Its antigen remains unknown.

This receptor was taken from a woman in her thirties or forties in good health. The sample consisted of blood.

This CDR3 reads CASSITSGVAGTQYF. As DNA, the CDR3 is TGTGCCAGCAGTATCACCTCGGGGGTTGCGGGGACCCAGTACTTC. V gene TRBV27 combines with J gene TRBJ2-5; D is perhaps TRBD2 (6 bases). Looked up from germline, CDR1 is MNHEY and CDR2 is SMNVEV (reference sequence). This CDR3 region has 15 residues. V gave up 5 bases and J gave up 7 bases, with 20 bases separating them.